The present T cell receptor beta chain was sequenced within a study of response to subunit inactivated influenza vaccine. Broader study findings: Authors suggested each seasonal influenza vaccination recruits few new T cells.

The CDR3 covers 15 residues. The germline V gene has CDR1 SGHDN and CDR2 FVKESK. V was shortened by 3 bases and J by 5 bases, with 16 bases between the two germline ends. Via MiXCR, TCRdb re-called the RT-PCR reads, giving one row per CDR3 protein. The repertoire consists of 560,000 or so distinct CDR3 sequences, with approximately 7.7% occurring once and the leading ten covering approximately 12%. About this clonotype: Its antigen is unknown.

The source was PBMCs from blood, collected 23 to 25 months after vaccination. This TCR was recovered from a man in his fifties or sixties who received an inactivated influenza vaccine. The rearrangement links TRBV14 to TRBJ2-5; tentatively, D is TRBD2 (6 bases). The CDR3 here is CASSHMYGRTETQYF. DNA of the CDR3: TGTGCCAGCAGCCATATGTACGGGAGAACGGAGACCCAGTACTTC.